The 11 T cell receptor beta chains given below trace back to one sample, sequenced in a study of cytomegalovirus exposure and HLA in healthy donors. The PCR ran on 60 Vbeta and 13 Jbeta primers. Measured with immunoSEQ multiplex PCR; TCRdb has only the in-frame clones, and not every one. The table shows approximately 110,000 clones, with roughly 80% occurring only once. Sequencing input: PBMCs. The receptors were sampled from a young man in good health and CMV-seropositive.

The CDR3 spells CASSAAGGGYTF. The CDR3 nucleotides read TGTGCCAGCAGTGCGGCGGGGGGTGGCTACACCTTC. The chain recombines TRBV25-1 with TRBJ1-2; maybe TRBD1 (5 bases). V was pared by 4 bases and J by 7 bases, with 10 bases between. Germline loops: CDR1 MGHDK, CDR2 SYGVNS. CDR3 length equals 12 residues.

The rearrangement uses TRBV15 and TRBJ2-1, with 7 bases matching TRBD2. Germline trimming cut 4 bases from V and 15 bases from J; bases unmatched to any gene: 21. The CDR3 runs 16 residues. CDR1 LNHNV and CDR2 YYDKDF come from the germline V gene (reference sequence). The DNA of the CDR3 is TGTGCCACCAGCACCGTCAGGGAGACTAGCACCCCTTTTATGTTCTTC. Translating gives CATSTVRETSTPFMFF. Full variable domain (missing parts from reference TRBV15 and TRBJ2-1): DAMVIQNPRYQVTQFGKPVTLSCSQTLNHNVMYWYQQKSSQAPKLLFHYYDKDFNNEADTPDNFQSRRPNTSFCFLDIRSPGLGDTAMYLCATSTVRETSTPFMFFGPGTRLTVL.

This rearrangement joins TRBV4-2 to TRBJ1-5; weak D call: TRBD1 (6 bases). Trimming removed 0 bases from V and 2 bases from J, with 11 bases in between. The CDR3 extends over 16 amino acids. CDR1 LGHNA and CDR2 YNFKEQ come from the germline V gene. CDR3 bases: TGTGCCAGCAGCCAAGATGAGGGGGAAGGCAATCAGCCCCAGCATTTT. It specifies CASSQDEGEGNQPQHF.

The chain links TRBV5-4 to TRBJ2-7; 9 nucleotides line up with TRBD2. This CDR3 spans 16 amino acids. V gave up 0 bases and J gave up 3 bases; unmatched junction bases: 7. Germline lookup yields CDR1 SGHNT and CDR2 YYREEE (reference sequence). The CDR3 nucleotides are TGTGCCAGCAGCTTGGAGCAGGGAGCGGGGGGCTACGAGCAGTACTTC. Translating it yields CASSLEQGAGGYEQYF.

This chain uses TRBV6-6 with TRBJ1-5; 8 nucleotides align to TRBD1. V shed 8 bases, J shed 3 bases, and the junction held 12 bases outside the gene matches. Germline V gives CDR1 MNHNY, CDR2 SVGAGI (reference sequence). CDR3 length: 16 residues. The CDR3 bases are TGTGCCAGCCGACTGGAGACAGGGGAGCTCAATCAGCCCCAGCATTTT. As protein: CASRLETGELNQPQHF.

The chain recombines TRBV6-5 with TRBJ1-2, with D possibly TRBD1 on 6 matching bases. The V end lost 5 bases, the J end lost 5 bases, and 12 bases lay between the germline ends. CDR1 is MNHEY, CDR2 SVGAGI, per germline. The CDR3 totals 13 residues. CDR3 DNA: TGTGCCAGCAGTCCGGACAGTAAATATGGCTACACCTTC. It yields the protein CASSPDSKYGYTF.

V and J are TRBV19 and TRBJ1-5, with D hard to call. Germline-derived CDR1 and CDR2 are LNHDA and SQIVND (reference sequence). The CDR3 is 15 residues long. The V end lost 1 base, the J end lost 0 bases, and 7 bases lay between the germline ends. CDR3 sequence (DNA): TGTGCCAGTAGTATAGGAGTTTATAGCAATCAGCCCCAGCATTTT. It yields the protein CASSIGVYSNQPQHF.

The chain combines TRBV5-6 with TRBJ1-2; no reliable D call. Germline CDR1 is SGHDT and CDR2 is YYEEEE. This CDR3 contains 17 residues. V lost 0 bases, J lost 8 bases, and 23 bases lay in between. The CDR3 coding sequence is TGTGCCAGCAGCTTGGGGGTCTCCACTATACCCGTAAAGGGCTACACCTTC. Protein sequence: CASSLGVSTIPVKGYTF.

Points on this clone: The junction shows a germline mismatch at one end, possibly a read error. This chain connects TRBV7-9 to TRBJ2-2, with TRBD1 matching over 7 bases. The CDR3 contains 16 residues. The germline CDR1 and CDR2 sequences are SEHNR and FQNEAQ (reference sequence). The DNA of the CDR3 is TGTGTCAGCAGCTCCTCCGACAGGGTTGGCACCGGGGAGCTGTTTTTT. Amino acids: CVSSSSDRVGTGELFF.

Only one count was recorded for this clone. This chain joins TRBV28 and TRBJ2-7, with D possibly being TRBD2 (6 bases). Germline V gives CDR1 MDHEN, CDR2 SYDVKM. The CDR3 loop spans 14 amino acids. The V gene lost 6 bases and the J gene lost 1 base, with 13 bases spanning the gap. The CDR3 loop reads CASRRHGGSYEQYF. CDR3 nucleotide sequence: TGTGCCAGCAGAAGACACGGAGGGTCCTACGAGCAGTACTTC. Full variable domain (rest looked up from reference TRBV28 and TRBJ2-7): DVKVTQSSRYLVKRTGEKVFLECVQDMDHENMFWYRQDPGLGLRLIYFSYDVKMKEKGDIPEGYSVSREKKERFSLILESASTNQTSMYLCASRRHGGSYEQYFGPGTRLTVT.

This clone was counted a single time. The chain couples TRBV7-9 to TRBJ2-1; 10 nucleotides agree with TRBD1. From germline, CDR1 is SEHNR and CDR2 FQNEAQ (reference sequence). The V gene end was trimmed by 2 bases and the J gene end by 8 bases; junction bases not matched to a gene: 9. The CDR3 extends over 16 amino acids. Written as DNA, the CDR3 is TGTGCCAGCAGCTTAAGGGGGACAGGGGCCCCTTATGAGCAGTTCTTC. Its protein product is CASSLRGTGAPYEQFF. The full variable domain, rest sourced from reference TRBV7-9 and TRBJ2-1, is DTGVSQNPRHKITKRGQNVTFRCDPISEHNRLYWYRQTLGQGPEFLTYFQNEAQLEKSRLLSDRFSAERPKGSFSTLEIQRTEQGDSAMYLCASSLRGTGAPYEQFFGPGTRLTVL.